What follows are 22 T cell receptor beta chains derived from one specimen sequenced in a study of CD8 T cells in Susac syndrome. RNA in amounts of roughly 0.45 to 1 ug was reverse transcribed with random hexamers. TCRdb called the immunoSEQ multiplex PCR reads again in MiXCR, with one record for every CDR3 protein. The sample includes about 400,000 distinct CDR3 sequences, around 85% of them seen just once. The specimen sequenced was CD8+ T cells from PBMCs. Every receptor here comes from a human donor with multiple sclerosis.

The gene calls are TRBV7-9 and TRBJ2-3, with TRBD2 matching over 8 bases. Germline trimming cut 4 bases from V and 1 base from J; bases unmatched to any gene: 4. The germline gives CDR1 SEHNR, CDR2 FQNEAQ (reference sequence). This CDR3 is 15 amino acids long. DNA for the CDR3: TGTGCCAGCAGCTATATTAGCGGGGGCACAGATACGCAGTATTTT. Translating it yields CASSYISGGTDTQYF.

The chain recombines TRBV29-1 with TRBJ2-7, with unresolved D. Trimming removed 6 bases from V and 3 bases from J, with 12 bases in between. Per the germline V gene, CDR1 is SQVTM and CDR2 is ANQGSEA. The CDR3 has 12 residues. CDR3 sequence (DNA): TGCAGCGTCCCGGGCCCCCTCTACGAGCAGTACTTC. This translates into CSVPGPLYEQYF.

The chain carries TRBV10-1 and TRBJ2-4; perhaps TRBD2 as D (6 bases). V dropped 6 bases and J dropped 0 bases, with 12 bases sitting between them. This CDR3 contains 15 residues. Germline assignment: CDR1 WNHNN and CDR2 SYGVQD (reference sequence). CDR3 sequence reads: CASRGGDGAKNIQYF. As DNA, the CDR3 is TGCGCCAGCAGGGGGGGTGATGGAGCCAAAAACATTCAGTACTTC.

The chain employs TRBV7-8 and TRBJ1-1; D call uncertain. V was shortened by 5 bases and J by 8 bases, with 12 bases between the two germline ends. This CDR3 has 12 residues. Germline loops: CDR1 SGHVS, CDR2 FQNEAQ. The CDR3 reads CASSHGSLEAFF. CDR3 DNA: TGTGCCAGCAGCCACGGATCCCTCGAAGCTTTCTTT.

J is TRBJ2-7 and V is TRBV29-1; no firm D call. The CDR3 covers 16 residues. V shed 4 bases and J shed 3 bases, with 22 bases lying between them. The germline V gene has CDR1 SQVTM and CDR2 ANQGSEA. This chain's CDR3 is CSVAGGEAEKHYEQYF. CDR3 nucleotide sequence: TGCAGCGTTGCGGGTGGAGAGGCGGAGAAACACTACGAGCAGTACTTC.

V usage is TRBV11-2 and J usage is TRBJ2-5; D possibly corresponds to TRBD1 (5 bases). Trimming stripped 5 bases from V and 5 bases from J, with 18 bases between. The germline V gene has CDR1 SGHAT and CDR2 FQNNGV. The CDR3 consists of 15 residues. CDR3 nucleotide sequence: TGTGCCAGCAGCCCAGCGCAGGGAATAGCTGAGACCCAGTACTTC. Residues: CASSPAQGIAETQYF. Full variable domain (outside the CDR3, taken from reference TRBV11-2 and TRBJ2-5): EAGVAQSPRYKIIEKRQSVAFWCNPISGHATLYWYQQILGQGPKLLIQFQNNGVVDDSQLPKDRFSAERLKGVDSTLKIQPAKLEDSAVYLCASSPAQGIAETQYFGPGTRLLVL.

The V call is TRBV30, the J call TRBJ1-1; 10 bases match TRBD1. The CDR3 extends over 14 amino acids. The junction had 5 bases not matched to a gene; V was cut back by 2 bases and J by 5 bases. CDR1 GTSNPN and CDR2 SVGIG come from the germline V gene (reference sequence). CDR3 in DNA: TGTGCCTGGAGTACCGGGACAGGGGTTACTGAAGCTTTCTTT. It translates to CAWSTGTGVTEAFF.

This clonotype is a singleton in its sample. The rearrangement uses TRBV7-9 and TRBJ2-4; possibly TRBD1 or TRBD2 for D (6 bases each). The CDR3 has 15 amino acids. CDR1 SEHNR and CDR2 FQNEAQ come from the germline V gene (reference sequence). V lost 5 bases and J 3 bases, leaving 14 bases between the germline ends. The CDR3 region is CASSAVQGLKNIQYF. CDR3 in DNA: TGTGCCAGCAGCGCAGTACAGGGACTCAAAAACATTCAGTACTTC.

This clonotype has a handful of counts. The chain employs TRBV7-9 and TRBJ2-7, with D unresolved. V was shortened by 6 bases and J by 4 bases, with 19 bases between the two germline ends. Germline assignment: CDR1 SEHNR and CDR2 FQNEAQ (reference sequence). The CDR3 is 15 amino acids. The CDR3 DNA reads TGTGCCAGCAGTTCACACCCAGGCACCTCATACGAGCAGTACTTC. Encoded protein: CASSSHPGTSYEQYF.

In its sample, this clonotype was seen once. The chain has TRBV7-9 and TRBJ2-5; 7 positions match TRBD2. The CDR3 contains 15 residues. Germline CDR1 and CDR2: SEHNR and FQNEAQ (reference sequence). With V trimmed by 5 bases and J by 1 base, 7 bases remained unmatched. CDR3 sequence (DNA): TGTGCCAGCAGCCCTCTAGCGGCGACCCAAGAGACCCAGTACTTC. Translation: CASSPLAATQETQYF.

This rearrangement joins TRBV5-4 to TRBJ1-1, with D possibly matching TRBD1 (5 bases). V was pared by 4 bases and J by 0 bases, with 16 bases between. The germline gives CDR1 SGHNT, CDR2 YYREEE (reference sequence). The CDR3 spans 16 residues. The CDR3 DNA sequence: TGTGCCAGCAGCGGGGGTAACGGAGAAATGAACACTGAAGCTTTCTTT. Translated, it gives CASSGGNGEMNTEAFF.

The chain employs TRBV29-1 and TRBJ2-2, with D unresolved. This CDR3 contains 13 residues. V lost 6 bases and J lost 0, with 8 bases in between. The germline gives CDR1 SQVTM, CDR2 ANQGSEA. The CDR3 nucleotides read TGCAGCGTCCCGACCGCGAACACCGGGGAGCTGTTTTTT. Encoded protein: CSVPTANTGELFF.

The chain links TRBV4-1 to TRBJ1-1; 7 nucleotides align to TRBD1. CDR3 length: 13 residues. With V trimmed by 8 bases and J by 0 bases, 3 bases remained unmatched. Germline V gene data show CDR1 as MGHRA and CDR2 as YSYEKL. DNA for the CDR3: TGCGCCAGCGGCGGGACAGTGAACACTGAAGCTTTCTTT. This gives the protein CASGGTVNTEAFF.

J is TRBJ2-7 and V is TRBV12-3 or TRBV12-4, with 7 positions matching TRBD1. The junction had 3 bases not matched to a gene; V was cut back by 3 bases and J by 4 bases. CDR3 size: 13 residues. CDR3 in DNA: TGTGCCAGCAGTTTTTACAGGGGTTACGAGCAGTACTTC. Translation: CASSFYRGYEQYF.

CDR3 sequence reads: CSAPLSGGYEAFF. The CDR3 DNA sequence: TGCAGTGCTCCCCTTTCGGGGGGCTATGAAGCTTTCTTT. The chain links TRBV20-1 to TRBJ1-1; maybe TRBD1 (6 bases). V lost 5 bases, J lost 7 bases, and 17 bases lay in between. CDR3 length equals 13 residues. Germline values: CDR1 DFQATT, CDR2 SNEGSKA (reference sequence).

The CDR3 nucleotides are TGTGCCAGAGGGGAATCGAACACTGAAGCTTTCTTT. Amino acid sequence: CARGESNTEAFF. This sequence joins TRBV2 and TRBJ1-1, with D possibly being TRBD1 (5 bases). Germline loops: CDR1 SNHLY, CDR2 FYNNEI. The CDR3 is 12 amino acids. The V end lost 9 bases, the J end lost 1 base, and 9 bases lay between the germline ends.

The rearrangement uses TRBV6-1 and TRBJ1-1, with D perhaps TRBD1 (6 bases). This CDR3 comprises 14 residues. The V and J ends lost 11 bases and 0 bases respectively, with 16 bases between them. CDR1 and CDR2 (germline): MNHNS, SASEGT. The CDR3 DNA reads TGTGCCGGGGGGGGCAAAGCCCTGAACACTGAAGCTTTCTTT. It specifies CAGGGKALNTEAFF.

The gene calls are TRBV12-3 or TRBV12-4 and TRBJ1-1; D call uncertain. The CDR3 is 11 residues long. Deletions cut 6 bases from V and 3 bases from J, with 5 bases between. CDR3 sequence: CASRSYTEAFF. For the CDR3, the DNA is TGTGCCAGCAGGTCCTACACTGAAGCTTTCTTT.

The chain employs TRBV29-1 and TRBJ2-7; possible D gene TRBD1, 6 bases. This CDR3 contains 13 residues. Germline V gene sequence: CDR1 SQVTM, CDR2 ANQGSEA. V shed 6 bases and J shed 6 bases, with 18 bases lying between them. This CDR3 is CSVATGKWGEQYF. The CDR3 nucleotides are TGCAGCGTCGCGACAGGCAAATGGGGCGAGCAGTACTTC.

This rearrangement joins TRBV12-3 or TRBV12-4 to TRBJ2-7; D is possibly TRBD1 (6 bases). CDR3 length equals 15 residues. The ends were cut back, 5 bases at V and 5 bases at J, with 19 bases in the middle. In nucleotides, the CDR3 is TGTGCCAGCAGTCCTCCCGCCCACAGGGTCCACGAGCAGTACTTC. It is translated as CASSPPAHRVHEQYF.

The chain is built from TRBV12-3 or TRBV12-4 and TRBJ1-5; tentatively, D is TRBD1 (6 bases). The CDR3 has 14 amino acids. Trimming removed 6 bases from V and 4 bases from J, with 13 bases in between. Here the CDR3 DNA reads TGTGCCAGCAGCACAGAACAGGGAAATCAGCCCCAGCATTTT. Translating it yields CASSTEQGNQPQHF.

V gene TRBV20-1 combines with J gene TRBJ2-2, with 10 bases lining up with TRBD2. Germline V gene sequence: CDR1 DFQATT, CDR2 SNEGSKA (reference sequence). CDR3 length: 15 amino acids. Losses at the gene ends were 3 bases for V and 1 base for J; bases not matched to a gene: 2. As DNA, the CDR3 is TGCAGTGCTAGTCGACTAGCGGGGAACACCGGGGAGCTGTTTTTT. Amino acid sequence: CSASRLAGNTGELFF.